The entry below describes one TCR beta chain. The antigen is undetermined. These data originate in a study of cytomegalovirus exposure and HLA in healthy donors. Points from the study as a whole: Donor immune exposure was known only as CMV serostatus. A later analysis linked about 17,000 TCR beta sequences to HLA alleles at 0.05 false discovery rate. The study labeled roughly 160 TCR beta chains cytomegalovirus-associated.

The PCR was carried out with 60 Vbeta primers and 13 Jbeta primers. Assay: immunoSEQ multiplex PCR; the TCRdb copy retains only in-frame clones and omits some. The profile shows 150,000 to 250,000 clones, 75% to 90% of them singletons. The receptor's source is a woman in her 50s in good health and CMV-seropositive. Sequences were obtained from PBMCs.

The DNA of the CDR3 is TGTGCCAGCAGCTTGGGTGGGCAGGGCGGAGAGACCCAGTACTTC. Translating gives CASSLGGQGGETQYF. The gene calls are TRBV5-4 and TRBJ2-5; D possibly corresponds to TRBD1 (5 bases). Germline lookup yields CDR1 SGHNT and CDR2 YYREEE (reference sequence). V was shortened by 0 bases and J by 4 bases, with 13 bases between the two germline ends. The CDR3 is 15 amino acids.